This TCR beta chain was captured in a study of identical twins. A universal primer site arose from template switching, and cDNA bore unique molecular identifiers. TCRdb re-called the 5' RACE reads through MiXCR, storing one row per CDR3 protein. There are 450,000 or so distinct CDR3 sequences in the sample; around 15% occur only once, and approximately 1% lies in the top ten. Trimming at V came to 0 bases and at J to 9 bases, leaving 11 bases not matched to a gene. The CDR3 consists of 16 residues. The V gene's germline CDR1 is LGHNA and CDR2 YNFKEQ. The same sample was also studied in work on yellow fever vaccine responses in identical twins.

Sequenced input: CD4+ T cells sorted from blood. The V and J genes are TRBV4-2 and TRBJ2-5, with 9 bases aligning to TRBD1. This TCR derives from a woman aged 18-30 years in good health. CDR3 DNA sequence: TGTGCCAGCAGCCAAGAATTACAGGGGGCGCGGGGGTCCCAGTACTTC. Its translation is CASSQELQGARGSQYF.